This T cell receptor beta chain was obtained from a study of T cell responses to AZD1222 COVID-19 vaccine. Study conclusions and caveats: Baseline seropositivity characterized only a handful of AZD1222 recipients. No day 14 peak samples; only post-peak repertoires were characterized. White British ancestry dominated among donors, who included more females, and clonal diversity was possibly underestimated. CD4 TCRs covered the whole spike, strongest at regions 160-218 and 743-854.

Method: immunoSEQ multiplex PCR; TCRdb's copy keeps in-frame clones and lacks some. The top ten clones hold around 1.7% of a sample with over 120,000 clones, roughly 92% of them seen once. This clone was counted between two and nine times. The antigen remains unidentified. Trimming took 1 base from V and 11 from J; bases not matched to a gene: 8. This CDR3 spans 14 amino acids. Germline V CDR1 and CDR2: LGHDT, YNNKEL (reference sequence). The sample was peripheral blood, taken on day 0 of AZD1222 vaccination. This clonotype originated in an adult in good health. The chain recombines TRBV3-1 (or the pseudogene TRBV3-2) with TRBJ1-1, with TRBD1 matching over 9 bases. This chain's CDR3 is CASSQVGQGRGAFF. Written as DNA, the CDR3 is TGTGCCAGCAGCCAAGTGGGACAGGGAAGAGGGGCTTTCTTT.